This TCR beta chain came from a study of blood T cell repertoires in COVID-19. This CDR3 has 14 amino acids. In germline, CDR1 is MDHEN, CDR2 SYDVKM. Trimming shortened V by 7 bases and J by 3 bases, and 15 bases separated the two germline ends. Data came from immunoSEQ multiplex PCR; TCRdb stores just in-frame clones and leaves some out. This table holds fewer than 350,000 clones, 85% found once. Sequences were obtained from PBMCs or T cells enriched from blood (not recorded which). The chain uses TRBV28 and TRBJ1-1; a weak D match, TRBD1 (5 bases). The TCR was taken from a woman between 50 and 59 years old who had recovered from COVID-19. The CDR3 nucleotides read TGTGCCAGCATCAGGACACAGGTTGACACTGAAGCTTTCTTT. It encodes CASIRTQVDTEAFF.